Listed below are T cell receptor beta chains from one sample, sequenced in a study of cytomegalovirus exposure and HLA in healthy donors. Measured with immunoSEQ multiplex PCR; TCRdb has only the in-frame clones, and not every one. The sample has about 140,000 clones; approximately 80% are singletons. Sequenced input: PBMCs. These receptor sequences come from a male donor in good health and CMV-seropositive. The CDR3 runs from the conserved cysteine through the conserved F or W. Fields, in order: D gene, J gene, V gene, clone size, CDR3 protein, CDR3 DNA. A D gene is named only where the DNA matches it firmly. Clone size appears in some rows only: once, few, many, or a class for an expanded clone.

TRBD1,TRBJ1-3,TRBV28,.,CASSAGTASGNTIYF,TGTGCCAGCAGTGCCGGGACAGCCTCTGGAAACACCATATATTTT
TRBD1,TRBJ2-5,TRBV28,.,CASTPGTARQETQYF,TGTGCCAGCACGCCCGGGACAGCCCGACAAGAGACCCAGTACTTC
.,TRBJ1-6,TRBV7-2,.,CASSSPAERGIPYNSPLHF,TGTGCCAGCAGCTCACCGGCGGAGAGGGGGATCCCCTATAATTCACCCCTCCACTTT
TRBD2,TRBJ2-7,TRBV9,.,CASSVGGGGGEQYF,TGTGCCAGCAGCGTAGGCGGGGGCGGGGGGGAGCAGTACTTC
.,TRBJ2-7,TRBV5-1,.,CASSPLGVYEQYF,TGCGCCAGCAGCCCATTAGGAGTCTACGAGCAGTACTTC
.,TRBJ2-4,TRBV28,few,CASSFGEKNIQYF,TGTGCCAGCAGTTTCGGAGAGAAAAACATTCAGTACTTC
TRBD2,TRBJ2-7,TRBV9,.,CASSPTSGGSYEQYF,TGTGCCAGCAGCCCGACTAGCGGGGGGTCCTACGAGCAGTACTTC
TRBD2,TRBJ2-7,TRBV11-1,.,CASSLGAGASYEQYF,TGTGCCAGCAGCTTAGGAGCGGGAGCATCCTACGAGCAGTACTTC
TRBD1,TRBJ1-1,TRBV2,.,CAGGTGGFTEAFF,TGTGCCGGGGGGACAGGGGGTTTCACTGAAGCTTTCTTT
TRBD2,TRBJ2-1,TRBV2,.,CASRATSGLYDNEQFF,TGTGCCAGCAGGGCCACTAGCGGGCTTTACGACAATGAGCAGTTCTTC
.,TRBJ1-1,TRBV7-9,.,CASSLAGANTEAFF,TGTGCCAGCAGCTTAGCAGGGGCGAACACTGAAGCTTTCTTT
TRBD2,TRBJ2-1,TRBV6-1,.,CAGQTSGGTEQFF,TGTGCCGGCCAGACTAGCGGGGGGACTGAGCAGTTCTTC
TRBD1,TRBJ1-5,TRBV5-6,.,CASSEQGGLYSNQPQHF,TGTGCCAGCAGCGAACAGGGGGGGCTCTATAGCAATCAGCCCCAGCATTTT
.,TRBJ2-7,TRBV28,few,CASSLYSPSYEQYF,TGTGCCAGCAGTTTGTACTCCCCTTCCTACGAGCAGTACTTC
.,TRBJ2-1,TRBV7-9,.,CASSMSPVNEQFF,TGTGCCAGCAGCATGTCTCCGGTCAATGAGCAGTTCTTC
.,TRBJ1-6,TRBV6-1,.,CASSEMGLTNSPLHF,TGTGCCAGCAGTGAGATGGGGCTAACAAATTCACCCCTCCACTTT
.,TRBJ2-7,TRBV10-3,.,CAISPASSYEQYF,TGTGCCATCAGTCCTGCTAGCTCCTACGAGCAGTACTTC
TRBD2,TRBJ2-3,TRBV4-3,.,CASSQDGSGLAGDTQYF,TGCGCCAGCAGCCAAGATGGGTCGGGACTAGCGGGAGATACGCAGTATTTT
TRBD2,TRBJ2-7,TRBV5-1,.,CASSFVKRGYEQYF,TGCGCCAGCAGCTTCGTAAAGCGGGGCTACGAGCAGTACTTC